Each of the 8 T cell receptor beta chains below was sequenced from the same sample in a study of radiotherapy plus CTLA-4 blockade in lung cancer. Data came from immunoSEQ multiplex PCR; TCRdb stores just in-frame clones and leaves some out. The profile shows under 55,000 clones, 82% of them singletons. The material sequenced was peripheral blood, taken from a patient treated with radiotherapy plus ipilimumab. All receptors derive from a human donor with non-small cell lung cancer who had stable disease on radiotherapy plus ipilimumab.

This chain links TRBV7-3 with TRBJ2-3; TRBD1 matches 7 bases. The CDR3 extends over 16 amino acids. Germline V gene lookup returns CDR1 SGHTA and CDR2 FQGTGA. Germline trimming cut 5 bases from V and 1 base from J; bases unmatched to any gene: 9. CDR3 DNA sequence: TGTGCCAGCAGCCAAAACAGGGGAGTGGGCACAGATACGCAGTATTTT. This encodes CASSQNRGVGTDTQYF.

The chain recombines TRBV9 with TRBJ2-3, with D possibly TRBD1 on 5 matching bases. V shed 8 bases and J shed 0 bases, with 7 bases lying between them. This CDR3 is built from 12 residues. Germline CDR1 and CDR2: SGDLS and YYNGEE. CDR3 coding DNA: TGTGCCAGGCGACAGAGCACAGATACGCAGTATTTT. This codes for CARRQSTDTQYF.

The chain joins TRBV19 to TRBJ1-1; D unclear. V dropped 6 bases and J dropped 4 bases, with 6 bases sitting between them. Germline-derived CDR1 and CDR2 are LNHDA and SQIVND (reference sequence). The CDR3 spans 11 residues. The CDR3 DNA follows: TGTGCCAGTAGATCGGGCACTGAAGCTTTCTTT. Translated, it gives CASRSGTEAFF.

In DNA form, the CDR3 reads TGTGCCAGCAGTCCGTCCCTCAGGGATGAGCAGTTCTTC. Protein: CASSPSLRDEQFF. The J gene is TRBJ2-1, the V gene TRBV27; D might be TRBD1 (5 bases). The CDR3 is made up of 13 amino acids. Germline CDR1 reads MNHEY; CDR2 reads SMNVEV (reference sequence). V dropped 5 bases and J dropped 8 bases, with 13 bases sitting between them.

V and J are TRBV6-5 and TRBJ2-7, with D tentatively TRBD1 (6 bases). Per germline, CDR1 MNHEY and CDR2 SVGAGI. CDR3 length: 14 residues. V was shortened by 0 bases and J by 4 bases, with 10 bases between the two germline ends. DNA of the CDR3: TGTGCCAGCAGTTACTCCGGACAGCCATACGAGCAGTACTTC. Its translation is CASSYSGQPYEQYF.

The chain links TRBV28 to TRBJ1-2; 7 bases agree with TRBD1. The trim removed 4 bases at V and 6 bases at J, leaving 8 bases unmatched. Germline lookup yields CDR1 MDHEN and CDR2 SYDVKM. The CDR3 contains 14 residues. This CDR3 reads CASSSEGGKDGYTF. The CDR3 DNA sequence: TGTGCCAGCAGTTCCGAAGGGGGCAAGGATGGCTACACCTTC.

The rearrangement uses TRBV19 and TRBJ2-5, with a weak D call TRBD2 (6 bases). In germline, CDR1 is LNHDA, CDR2 SQIVND (reference sequence). The CDR3 is 12 amino acids. Trimming took 11 bases from V and 4 from J, leaving 14 bases between them. CDR3 bases: TGTGCCGGAGGGTTGGAAGGAGAGACCCAGTACTTC. Translating it yields CAGGLEGETQYF.

This clone was detected only a few times. The genes are TRBV25-1 and TRBJ2-7; D perhaps matches TRBD1 (7 bases). Trimming removed 6 bases at V and 2 bases at J, with 8 bases between. Germline assignment: CDR1 MGHDK and CDR2 SYGVNS. This CDR3 is built from 12 residues. The chain's CDR3 is CASSRGAYEQYF. Here the CDR3 DNA reads TGTGCCAGCAGCAGGGGGGCCTACGAGCAGTACTTC.